The 3 T cell receptor beta chains below all came from one sample that was sequenced in a study of shared clonotypes between healthy human individuals. Libraries were prepared by immunoSEQ multiplex PCR; TCRdb keeps only in-frame clonotypes and omits some of them. The profile shows about 1.5 million clones, roughly 96% of them singletons. Sequences were obtained from naive CD4+ T cells sorted from blood. Subset of the sample: CD45RA+ positively selected. These receptors came from a man aged 30-40 years in good health.

The genes are TRBV10-3 and TRBJ1-4, with a weak D call TRBD1 (5 bases). The CDR3 covers 11 residues. Germline CDR1 ENHRY, CDR2 SYGVKD. Trimming removed 5 bases from V and 8 bases from J, with 6 bases in between. CDR3 sequence (DNA): TGTGCCATCAGTCGGGGGGAAAAACTGTTTTTT. Protein product: CAISRGEKLFF.

The chain has TRBV5-1 and TRBJ2-5; the match to TRBD2 covers 10 bases. Trimming took 0 bases from V and 4 from J; bases not matched to a gene: 9. There are 17 residues in the CDR3. Germline V lookup: CDR1 SGHRS, CDR2 YFSETQ. CDR3 coding DNA: TGCGCCAGCAGCTTGGAGCCTAGCGGGAGTGTGCGAGAGACCCAGTACTTC. This translates into CASSLEPSGSVRETQYF. The full variable domain, with the rest looked up from reference TRBV5-1 and TRBJ2-5, is KAGVTQTPRYLIKTRGQQVTLSCSPISGHRSVSWYQQTPGQGLQFLFEYFSETQRNKGNFPGRFSGRQFSNSRSEMNVSTLELGDSALYLCASSLEPSGSVRETQYFGPGTRLLVL.

This clone was found once. V and J are TRBV7-2 and TRBJ2-2; 7 nucleotides agree with TRBD1. CDR1 and CDR2 from the germline V gene are SGHTA and FQGNSA. V was clipped by 3 bases and J by 6 bases; unmatched bases: 7. The CDR3 spans 15 residues. CDR3 DNA: TGTGCCAGCAGCTTTTCTACAGGGGCCGCCGGGGAGCTGTTTTTT. Protein product: CASSFSTGAAGELFF.